The subject of this entry is one TCR beta chain. This table comes from immunoSEQ multiplex PCR, and its TCRdb copy is limited to in-frame clones, with some not included. The sample has around 80,000 clones, around 76% seen once; the top ten hold 22%. The data are from a study of radiotherapy plus CTLA-4 blockade in lung cancer. Per germline, CDR1 MDHEN and CDR2 SYDVKM. The CDR3 is made up of 21 amino acids. Trimming left V 0 bases short and J 0 bases short, with 23 bases between. This TCR was sampled from a human donor with non-small cell lung cancer whose response to radiotherapy plus ipilimumab could not be evaluated. Some clones in this sample may be carry-over from other donors' samples. V is TRBV28 and J is TRBJ1-4, with D uncertain. This specimen was peripheral blood, taken from a patient treated with radiotherapy plus ipilimumab. The CDR3 DNA reads as TGTGCCAGCAGTTTATGGGCCCTGATGGGCCCTCAACCTCCAACTAATGAAAAACTGTTTTTT. Its protein product is CASSLWALMGPQPPTNEKLFF.